Listed here are 27 T cell receptor beta chains from one sample, sequenced in a study of T-cell reconstitution after alpha-beta-depleted transplantation in children. Preparation of the TCRbeta library involved a method that used unique molecular identifiers. TCRdb fed the PCR reads into MiXCR, producing one record per CDR3 protein. The sample lists tens of thousands of distinct CDR3 sequences, 4.9% occurring once. This specimen was PBMCs, mostly from graft donor cells, taken 180 days after TCRalphabeta/CD19-depleted stem cell transplant. The source of these receptors is a boy in the first two years of life who had a stem cell transplant for acute myeloid leukemia, so the T cells may come from the graft donor.

The sample holds many counts of this clonotype. The chain joins TRBV7-8 to TRBJ2-5, with 12 bases aligning to TRBD1. Germline V gene lookup returns CDR1 SGHVS and CDR2 FQNEAQ. The trim removed 5 bases at V and 9 bases at J, leaving 7 bases unmatched. The CDR3 is 14 amino acids. CDR3 sequence: CASSVRDRGQAQYF. CDR3 DNA: TGTGCCAGCAGCGTCCGGGACAGGGGGCAGGCCCAGTACTTC.

This clonotype has a count of ten or more. The chain joins TRBV7-2 to TRBJ2-4, with D perhaps matching TRBD1 or TRBD2 (5 bases each). This CDR3 is 15 amino acids long. V was clipped by 7 bases and J by 5 bases, with 18 bases between them. Germline V gene sequence: CDR1 SGHTA, CDR2 FQGNSA. In nucleotides, the CDR3 is TGTGCCAGCACCGCTCGGGGACGGGGCCAAAACATTCAGTACTTC. Protein product: CASTARGRGQNIQYF.

This clonotype was seen many times. The V call is TRBV4-3, the J call TRBJ2-1; 8 bases match TRBD2. V was clipped by 0 bases and J by 5 bases; unmatched bases: 6. Germline V gives CDR1 LGHNA, CDR2 YSLEER. This CDR3 contains 16 residues. The CDR3 sequence is CASSQDTSGGNNEQFF. For the CDR3, the DNA is TGCGCCAGCAGCCAAGATACAAGCGGGGGAAACAATGAGCAGTTCTTC.

This clonotype was seen many times. The rearrangement joins TRBV12-3 or TRBV12-4 to TRBJ2-3; D may match TRBD1 or TRBD2 (6 bases each). V lost 4 bases to trimming and J lost 7 bases, with 18 bases between them. The CDR3 spans 15 residues. Here the CDR3 DNA reads TGTGCCAGCAGTTCCGGGGGCCCCACGAGGCATACGCAGTATTTT. It translates to CASSSGGPTRHTQYF.

The rearrangement joins TRBV12-3 or TRBV12-4 to TRBJ2-5, with D perhaps matching TRBD2 (5 bases). CDR3 length equals 12 residues. V lost 5 bases and J 5 bases, leaving 9 bases between the germline ends. CDR3 DNA sequence: TGTGCCAGCAGTCGCGGACTGGAGACCCAGTACTTC. Amino acid sequence: CASSRGLETQYF.

At least ten counts were recorded for this clonotype. The rearrangement joins TRBV6-5 to TRBJ2-4; D is uncertain. This CDR3 has 11 residues. The germline V gene encodes CDR1 MNHEY and CDR2 SVGAGI. Trimming stripped 8 bases from V and 4 bases from J, with 6 bases between. The CDR3 spells CASRAKNIQYF. The CDR3 DNA sequence: TGTGCCAGCCGGGCGAAAAACATTCAGTACTTC.

This clonotype was counted ten times or more. The chain recombines TRBV14 with TRBJ2-5; the D call may be TRBD1 or TRBD2 (5 bases each). The CDR3 runs 15 residues. Germline V lookup: CDR1 SGHDN, CDR2 FVKESK. The ends were cut back, 5 bases at V and 4 bases at J, with 17 bases in the middle. CDR3 in amino acids: CASSSGAFMGETQYF. As DNA, the CDR3 is TGTGCCAGCAGCTCCGGGGCCTTTATGGGAGAGACCCAGTACTTC. The full variable domain, with the rest looked up from reference TRBV14 and TRBJ2-5, is EAGVTQFPSHSVIEKGQTVTLRCDPISGHDNLYWYRRVMGKEIKFLLHFVKESKQDESGMPNNRFLAERTGGTYSTLKVQPAELEDSGVYFCASSSGAFMGETQYFGPGTRLLVL.

In this sample, this clonotype turned up many times. This chain joins TRBV7-9 and TRBJ2-5; D is uncertain. The CDR3 loop spans 14 amino acids. Germline V lookup: CDR1 SEHNR, CDR2 FQNEAQ (reference sequence). Trimming shortened V by 6 bases and J by 5 bases, and 16 bases separated the two germline ends. The CDR3 spells CASRQDLGWETQYF. The CDR3 bases are TGTGCCAGCAGACAAGACCTTGGCTGGGAGACCCAGTACTTC.

This clonotype was observed many times. The rearrangement joins TRBV2 to TRBJ2-1, with TRBD1 identical over 9 bases. Trimming took 8 bases from V and 4 from J; bases not matched to a gene: 12. The CDR3 has 16 amino acids. Per the germline V gene, CDR1 is SNHLY and CDR2 is FYNNEI. The CDR3 DNA reads TGTGCCAGCTCCCCCGCAGCGGGACAGGGTTACAATGAGCAGTTCTTC. It encodes CASSPAAGQGYNEQFF.

The sample holds many counts of this clonotype. This chain links TRBV6-5 with TRBJ1-1; D not resolved. Germline V gives CDR1 MNHEY, CDR2 SVGAGI. Trimming cost V 0 bases and J 5 bases, with 16 bases left between them. This CDR3 spans 16 amino acids. The CDR3 nucleotides are TGTGCCAGCAGTTACTCGATGGAGGGCTCTTGGACTGAAGCTTTCTTT. It yields the protein CASSYSMEGSWTEAFF.

The chain joins TRBV5-1 to TRBJ1-2; D uncertain. V lost 1 base to trimming and J lost 2 bases, with 6 bases between them. This CDR3 has 13 residues. Germline assignment: CDR1 SGHRS and CDR2 YFSETQ. The CDR3 loop is CASSLQENYGYTF. The CDR3 region has the DNA TGCGCCAGCAGCTTGCAGGAGAACTATGGCTACACCTTC.

This clonotype was counted ten times or more. This rearrangement joins TRBV4-1 to TRBJ2-3; D perhaps matches TRBD2 (6 bases). The germline V gene encodes CDR1 MGHRA and CDR2 YSYEKL. The CDR3 runs to 18 residues. The germline V and J ends were trimmed by 1 base and 4 bases, with 21 bases remaining between them. The CDR3 protein is CASSQAPALRGVADTQYF. The CDR3 DNA is TGCGCCAGCAGCCAAGCCCCCGCTCTCCGCGGGGTTGCAGATACGCAGTATTTT.

This clonotype has at least ten counts. V is TRBV19 and J is TRBJ1-1; tentatively, D is TRBD1 (5 bases). Germline CDR1 LNHDA, CDR2 SQIVND (reference sequence). The CDR3 contains 14 residues. The V gene lost 7 bases and the J gene lost 1 base, with 13 bases spanning the gap. The CDR3 sequence is CASTHRWENTEAFF. The CDR3 nucleotides read TGTGCCAGTACCCACAGGTGGGAGAACACTGAAGCTTTCTTT. Together with reference TRBV19 and TRBJ1-1, the CDR3 gives the full variable domain: DGGITQSPKYLFRKEGQNVTLSCEQNLNHDAMYWYRQDPGQGLRLIYYSQIVNDFQKGDIAEGYSVSREKKESFPLTVTSAQKNPTAFYLCASTHRWENTEAFFGQGTRLTVV.

This clonotype was recorded many times. V is TRBV28 and J is TRBJ1-5; D unresolved. This CDR3 contains 12 residues. Trimming shortened V by 5 bases and J by 7 bases, and 9 bases separated the two germline ends. Germline loops: CDR1 MDHEN, CDR2 SYDVKM. This chain's CDR3 is CASSLSWQPQHF. For the CDR3, the DNA is TGTGCCAGCAGTCTGTCGTGGCAGCCCCAGCATTTT.

Ten or more counts support this clonotype. This chain links TRBV9 with TRBJ1-2; D is perhaps TRBD1 (5 bases). This CDR3 has 14 residues. Germline values: CDR1 SGDLS, CDR2 YYNGEE. With 2 bases removed from V and 0 bases from J, the gap between germline ends came to 8 bases. The DNA of the CDR3 is TGTGCCAGCAGCGTTCAGGGTTCTAACTATGGCTACACCTTC. Protein: CASSVQGSNYGYTF.

This clonotype was observed a few times. The rearrangement joins TRBV18 to TRBJ2-3, with D hard to call. From germline, CDR1 is KGHSH and CDR2 LQKENI. Trimming left V 6 bases short and J 2 bases short, with 15 bases between. This CDR3 region has 15 residues. The CDR3 nucleotides are TGTGCCAGCTCTCACCAGAGGACCCCCACAGATACGCAGTATTTT. This encodes CASSHQRTPTDTQYF. Full variable domain (missing parts from reference TRBV18 and TRBJ2-3): NAGVMQNPRHLVRRRGQEARLRCSPMKGHSHVYWYRQLPEEGLKFMVYLQKENIIDESGMPKERFSAEFPKEGPSILRIQQVVRGDSAAYFCASSHQRTPTDTQYFGPGTRLTVL.

The sample holds many counts of this clonotype. CDR3 sequence: CASSLDGAPREETQYF. DNA for the CDR3: TGTGCCAGCAGCTTAGATGGGGCGCCGAGGGAAGAGACCCAGTACTTC. The chain combines TRBV7-8 with TRBJ2-5; D may match TRBD1 or TRBD2 (5 bases each). The V gene lost 1 base and the J gene lost 3 bases, with 15 bases spanning the gap. CDR3 length: 16 residues. Per germline, CDR1 SGHVS and CDR2 FQNEAQ.

In its sample, this clonotype was seen many times. This chain links TRBV6-2 or TRBV6-3 with TRBJ2-1; 7 nucleotides align to TRBD2. The CDR3 is 15 residues long. The V and J ends lost 3 bases and 6 bases, in that order; junction bases with no gene match: 8. The V gene's germline CDR1 is MNHEY and CDR2 SVGEGT. The DNA for the CDR3 is TGTGCCAGCAGTTATGGGGCTAGCGGAACCAATGAGCAGTTCTTC. Translation: CASSYGASGTNEQFF.

Ten or more counts support this clonotype. The gene calls are TRBV12-5 and TRBJ2-4; TRBD1 might be the D (5 bases). This CDR3 contains 17 residues. Germline CDR1 is LGHNT and CDR2 is FRNRAP. Trimming removed 0 bases from V and 2 bases from J, with 14 bases in between. CDR3 protein: CASGLVRQGHTKNIQYF. The CDR3 coding sequence is TGTGCTAGTGGTTTGGTAAGGCAGGGCCATACCAAAAACATTCAGTACTTC.

This clonotype was detected many times. The rearrangement links TRBV12-3 or TRBV12-4 to TRBJ1-1; D not resolved. CDR3 length: 14 residues. V lost 3 bases and J 2 bases, leaving 10 bases between the germline ends. CDR3 nucleotides: TGTGCCAGCAGTTTTTCATCCGTTAACACTGAAGCTTTCTTT. Protein sequence: CASSFSSVNTEAFF.

This clonotype was seen ten or more times. CDR3 residues: CASSKTYNEQFF. The CDR3, as DNA: TGTGCCAGCAGCAAAACCTACAATGAGCAGTTCTTC. The V and J genes are TRBV7-9 and TRBJ2-1; D is unclear. Germline-derived CDR1 and CDR2 are SEHNR and FQNEAQ (reference sequence). The V gene lost 5 bases and the J gene lost 2 bases, with 4 bases spanning the gap. The CDR3 sequence is 12 residues long.

This clonotype was picked up many times. The chain uses TRBV25-1 and TRBJ2-3; possibly TRBD1 or TRBD2 for D (5 bases each). CDR1 MGHDK and CDR2 SYGVNS come from the germline V gene. Trimming left V 6 bases short and J 2 bases short, with 18 bases between. The CDR3 covers 16 residues. The CDR3 coding sequence is TGTGCCAGCAGCTGGGGGATTACCGCCCCCACAGATACGCAGTATTTT. Translating gives CASSWGITAPTDTQYF.

This clonotype was found many times. The chain links TRBV2 to TRBJ1-5, with D maybe TRBD1 (5 bases). The CDR3 length is 15 residues. Trimming took 7 bases from V and 2 from J, leaving 15 bases between them. CDR1 is SNHLY, CDR2 FYNNEI, per germline. The CDR3 loop is CASMFQGRGNQPQHF. CDR3 in DNA: TGTGCCAGCATGTTCCAGGGAAGGGGCAATCAGCCCCAGCATTTT. The full variable domain, rest sourced from reference TRBV2 and TRBJ1-5, is EPEVTQTPSHQVTQMGQEVILRCVPISNHLYFYWYRQILGQKVEFLVSFYNNEISEKSEIFDDQFSVERPDGSNFTLKIRSTKLEDSAMYFCASMFQGRGNQPQHFGDGTRLSIL.

This clonotype appeared many times. V usage is TRBV20-1 and J usage is TRBJ2-7, with 9 bases fitting TRBD1. CDR1 is DFQATT, CDR2 SNEGSKA, per germline (reference sequence). The CDR3 totals 14 residues. After removal of 6 bases from V and 2 bases from J, the junction contained 8 bases not matched to a gene. The CDR3 reads CSASGTGYAYEQYF. The CDR3 DNA follows: TGCAGTGCCTCCGGGACAGGGTATGCCTACGAGCAGTACTTC.

In this sample, this clonotype turned up many times. V gene TRBV5-1 combines with J gene TRBJ2-1; no firm D call. Germline CDR1 and CDR2: SGHRS and YFSETQ. With 4 bases removed from V and 5 bases from J, the gap between germline ends came to 19 bases. The CDR3 runs 16 residues. CDR3 residues: CASSGLGRFENNEQFF. The CDR3 region has the DNA TGCGCCAGCAGCGGGCTGGGAAGGTTTGAGAACAATGAGCAGTTCTTC.

This clonotype was seen ten or more times. The rearrangement links TRBV19 to TRBJ2-3; tentatively, D is TRBD1 or TRBD2 (5 bases each). V lost 3 bases, J lost 1 base, and 14 bases lay in between. CDR1 and CDR2 (germline): LNHDA, SQIVND (reference sequence). This CDR3 spans 16 amino acids. CDR3 residues: CASSIRDLWGTDTQYF. For the CDR3, the DNA is TGTGCCAGTAGTATCCGGGACCTTTGGGGCACAGATACGCAGTATTTT. Full variable domain (outside the CDR3, taken from reference TRBV19 and TRBJ2-3): DGGITQSPKYLFRKEGQNVTLSCEQNLNHDAMYWYRQDPGQGLRLIYYSQIVNDFQKGDIAEGYSVSREKKESFPLTVTSAQKNPTAFYLCASSIRDLWGTDTQYFGPGTRLTVL.

This clonotype has a handful of counts. The DNA of the CDR3 is TGTACCCGCAGTTTAGGAGATCGCGGGGAGGGGAACACCGGGGAGCTGTTTTTT. Translated, it gives CTRSLGDRGEGNTGELFF. This chain links TRBV12-3 or TRBV12-4 with TRBJ2-2; 7 bases are a match to TRBD2. The CDR3 is 18 residues long.